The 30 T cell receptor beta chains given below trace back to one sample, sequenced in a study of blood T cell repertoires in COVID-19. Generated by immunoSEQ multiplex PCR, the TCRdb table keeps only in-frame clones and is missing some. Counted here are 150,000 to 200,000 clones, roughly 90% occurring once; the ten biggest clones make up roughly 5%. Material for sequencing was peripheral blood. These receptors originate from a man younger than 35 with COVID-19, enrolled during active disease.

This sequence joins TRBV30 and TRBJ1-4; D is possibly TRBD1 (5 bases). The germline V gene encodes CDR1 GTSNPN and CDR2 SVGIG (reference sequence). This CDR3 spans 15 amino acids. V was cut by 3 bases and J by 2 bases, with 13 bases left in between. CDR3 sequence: CAWSHKAGTNEKLFF. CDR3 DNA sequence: TGTGCCTGGAGCCATAAGGCAGGGACTAATGAAAAACTGTTTTTT.

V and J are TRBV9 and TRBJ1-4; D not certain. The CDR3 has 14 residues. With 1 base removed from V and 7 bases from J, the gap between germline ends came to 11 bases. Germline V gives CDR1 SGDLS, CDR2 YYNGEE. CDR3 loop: CASSVRPGGEKLFF. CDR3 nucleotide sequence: TGTGCCAGCAGCGTAAGACCCGGAGGTGAAAAACTGTTTTTT. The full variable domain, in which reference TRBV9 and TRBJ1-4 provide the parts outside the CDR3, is DSGVTQTPKHLITATGQRVTLRCSPRSGDLSVYWYQQSLDQGLQFLIQYYNGEERAKGNILERFSAQQFPDLHSELNLSSLELGDSALYFCASSVRPGGEKLFFGSGTQLSVL.

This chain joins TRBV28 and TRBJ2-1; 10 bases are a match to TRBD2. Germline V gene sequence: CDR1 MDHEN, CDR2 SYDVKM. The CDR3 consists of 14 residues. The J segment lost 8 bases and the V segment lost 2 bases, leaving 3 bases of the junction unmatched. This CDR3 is CASSLLAGEYEQFF. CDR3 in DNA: TGTGCCAGCAGTTTACTAGCGGGAGAGTATGAGCAGTTCTTC.

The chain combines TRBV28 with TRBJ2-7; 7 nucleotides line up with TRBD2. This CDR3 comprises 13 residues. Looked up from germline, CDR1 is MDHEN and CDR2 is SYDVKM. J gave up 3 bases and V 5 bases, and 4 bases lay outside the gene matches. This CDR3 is CASSPTGGYEQYF. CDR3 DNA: TGTGCCAGCAGTCCCACGGGGGGCTACGAGCAGTACTTC.

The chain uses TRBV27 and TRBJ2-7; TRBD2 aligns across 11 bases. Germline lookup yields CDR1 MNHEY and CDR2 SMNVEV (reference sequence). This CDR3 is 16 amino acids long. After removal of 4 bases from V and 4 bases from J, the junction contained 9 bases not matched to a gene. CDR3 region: CASSSYSGRVWYEQYF. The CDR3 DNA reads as TGTGCCAGCAGTTCTTATAGCGGGAGGGTTTGGTACGAGCAGTACTTC.

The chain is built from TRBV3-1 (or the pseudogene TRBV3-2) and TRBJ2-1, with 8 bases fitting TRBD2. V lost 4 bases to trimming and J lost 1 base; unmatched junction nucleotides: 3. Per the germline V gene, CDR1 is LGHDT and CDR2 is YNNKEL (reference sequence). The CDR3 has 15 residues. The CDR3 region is CASSRGRRSYNEQFF. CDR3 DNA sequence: TGTGCCAGCAGCCGCGGGAGGCGTTCCTACAATGAGCAGTTCTTC.

CDR3: CAISEVSTGGNYGYTF. In nucleotides, the CDR3 is TGTGCCATCAGTGAGGTCTCGACAGGGGGGAACTATGGCTACACCTTC. The chain employs TRBV10-3 and TRBJ1-2, with 9 bases that match TRBD1. Looked up from germline, CDR1 is ENHRY and CDR2 is SYGVKD. The CDR3 is made up of 16 amino acids. Trimming took 2 bases from V and 2 from J; bases not matched to a gene: 6.

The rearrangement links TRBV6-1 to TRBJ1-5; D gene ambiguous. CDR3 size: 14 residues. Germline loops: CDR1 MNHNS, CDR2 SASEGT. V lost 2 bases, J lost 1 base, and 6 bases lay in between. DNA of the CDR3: TGTGCCAGCAGTGAATGGAGGAGCAATCAGCCCCAGCATTTT. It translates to CASSEWRSNQPQHF.

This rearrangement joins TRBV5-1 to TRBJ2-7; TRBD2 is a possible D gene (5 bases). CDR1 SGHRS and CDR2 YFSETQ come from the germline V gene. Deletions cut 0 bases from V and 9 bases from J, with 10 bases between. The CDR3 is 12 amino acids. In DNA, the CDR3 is TGCGCCAGCAGCTTGGCCGGGATCGGGCAGTACTTC. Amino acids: CASSLAGIGQYF.

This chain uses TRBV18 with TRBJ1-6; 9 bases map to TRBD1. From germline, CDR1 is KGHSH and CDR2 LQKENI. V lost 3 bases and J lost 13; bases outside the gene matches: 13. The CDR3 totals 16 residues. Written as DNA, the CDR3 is TGTGCCAGCTCACCCGTCCCGGGACAGGGTTCGGGCCCCCTCCACTTT. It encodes CASSPVPGQGSGPLHF.

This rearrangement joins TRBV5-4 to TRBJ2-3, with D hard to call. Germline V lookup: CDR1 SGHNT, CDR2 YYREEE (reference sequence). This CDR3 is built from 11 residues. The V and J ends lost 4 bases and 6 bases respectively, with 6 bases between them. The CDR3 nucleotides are TGTGCCAGCAGCGCCGCGGATACGCAGTATTTT. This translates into CASSAADTQYF.

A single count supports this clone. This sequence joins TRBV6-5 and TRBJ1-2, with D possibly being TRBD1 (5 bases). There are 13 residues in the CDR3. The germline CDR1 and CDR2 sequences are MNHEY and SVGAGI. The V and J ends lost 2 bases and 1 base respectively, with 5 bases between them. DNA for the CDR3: TGTGCCAGCAGTTACGGACATAACTATGGCTACACCTTC. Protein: CASSYGHNYGYTF.

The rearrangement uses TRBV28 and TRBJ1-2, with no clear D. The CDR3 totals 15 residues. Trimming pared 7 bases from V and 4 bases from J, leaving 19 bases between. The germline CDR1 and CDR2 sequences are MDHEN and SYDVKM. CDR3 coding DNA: TGTGCCAGCACTGAGCGGCTGAAAGAATTCTATGGCTACACCTTC. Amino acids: CASTERLKEFYGYTF.

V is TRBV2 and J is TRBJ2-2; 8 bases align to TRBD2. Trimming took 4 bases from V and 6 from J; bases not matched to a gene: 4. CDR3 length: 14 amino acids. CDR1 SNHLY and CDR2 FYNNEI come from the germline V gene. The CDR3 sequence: CASSGGRRAGELFF. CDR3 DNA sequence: TGTGCCAGCAGTGGCGGGAGGAGGGCCGGGGAGCTGTTTTTT.

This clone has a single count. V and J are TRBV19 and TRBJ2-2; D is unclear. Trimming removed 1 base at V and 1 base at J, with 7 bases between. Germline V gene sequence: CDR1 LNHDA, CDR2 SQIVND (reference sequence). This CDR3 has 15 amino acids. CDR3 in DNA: TGTGCCAGTAGTATAGCGGTCGGGAACACCGGGGAGCTGTTTTTT. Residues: CASSIAVGNTGELFF.

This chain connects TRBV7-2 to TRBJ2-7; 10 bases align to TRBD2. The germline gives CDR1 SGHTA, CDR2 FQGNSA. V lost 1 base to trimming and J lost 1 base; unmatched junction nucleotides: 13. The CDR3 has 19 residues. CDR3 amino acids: CASSLDSSSGSVASYEQYF. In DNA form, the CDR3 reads TGTGCCAGCAGCTTAGATAGTTCTAGCGGGAGTGTCGCTTCCTACGAGCAGTACTTC.

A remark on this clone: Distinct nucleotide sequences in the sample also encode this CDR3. CDR3 coding DNA: TGTGCCAGCAGCTTAGGTCAGGGGGCCTACGAGCAGTACTTC. Encoded protein: CASSLGQGAYEQYF. The chain recombines TRBV11-2 with TRBJ2-7; 7 bases agree with TRBD1. The CDR3 runs 14 residues. Germline loops: CDR1 SGHAT, CDR2 FQNNGV. Germline trimming cut 1 base from V and 2 bases from J; bases unmatched to any gene: 2.

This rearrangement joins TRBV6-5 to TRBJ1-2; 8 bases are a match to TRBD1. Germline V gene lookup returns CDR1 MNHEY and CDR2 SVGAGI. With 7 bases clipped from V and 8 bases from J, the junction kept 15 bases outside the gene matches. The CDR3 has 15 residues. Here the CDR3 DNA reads TGTGCCAGCACCGCGACGGACAGGGAAGGAGGAGGCTACACCTTC. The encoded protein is CASTATDREGGGYTF.

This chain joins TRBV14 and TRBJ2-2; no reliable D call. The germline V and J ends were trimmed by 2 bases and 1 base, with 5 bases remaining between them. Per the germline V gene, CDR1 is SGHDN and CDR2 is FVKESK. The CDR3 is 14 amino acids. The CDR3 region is CASSQMRNTGELFF. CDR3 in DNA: TGTGCCAGCAGCCAAATGCGGAACACCGGGGAGCTGTTTTTT.

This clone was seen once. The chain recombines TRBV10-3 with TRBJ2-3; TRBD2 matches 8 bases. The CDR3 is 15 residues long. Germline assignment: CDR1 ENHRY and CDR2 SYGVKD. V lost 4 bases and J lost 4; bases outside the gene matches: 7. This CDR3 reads CAISGGAGGSDTQYF. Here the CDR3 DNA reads TGTGCCATCAGTGGAGGGGCGGGAGGCTCAGATACGCAGTATTTT.

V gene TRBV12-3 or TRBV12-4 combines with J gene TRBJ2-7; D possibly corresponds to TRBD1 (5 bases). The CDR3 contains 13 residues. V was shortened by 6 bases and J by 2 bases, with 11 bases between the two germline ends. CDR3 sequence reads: CASSTGSTYEQYF. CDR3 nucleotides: TGTGCCAGCAGCACAGGTTCCACCTACGAGCAGTACTTC.

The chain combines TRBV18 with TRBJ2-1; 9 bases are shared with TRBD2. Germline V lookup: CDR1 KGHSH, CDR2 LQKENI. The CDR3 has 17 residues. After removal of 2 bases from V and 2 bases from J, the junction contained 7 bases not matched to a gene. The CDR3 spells CASSPGPSGTTYNEQFF. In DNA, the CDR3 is TGTGCCAGCTCACCAGGGCCTAGCGGGACAACCTACAATGAGCAGTTCTTC. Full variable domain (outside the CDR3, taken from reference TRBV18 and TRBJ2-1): NAGVMQNPRHLVRRRGQEARLRCSPMKGHSHVYWYRQLPEEGLKFMVYLQKENIIDESGMPKERFSAEFPKEGPSILRIQQVVRGDSAAYFCASSPGPSGTTYNEQFFGPGTRLTVL.

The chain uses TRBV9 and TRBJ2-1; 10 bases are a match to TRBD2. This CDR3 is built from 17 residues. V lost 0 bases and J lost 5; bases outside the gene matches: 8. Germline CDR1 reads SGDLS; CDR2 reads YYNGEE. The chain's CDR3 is CASSVDWTSGMHNEQFF. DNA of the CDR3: TGTGCCAGCAGCGTAGATTGGACTAGCGGAATGCACAATGAGCAGTTCTTC.

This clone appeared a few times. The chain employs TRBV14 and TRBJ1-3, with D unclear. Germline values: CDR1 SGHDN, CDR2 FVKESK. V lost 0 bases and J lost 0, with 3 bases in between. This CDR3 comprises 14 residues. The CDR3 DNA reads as TGTGCCAGCAGCCAAGACAGCTCTGGAAACACCATATATTTT. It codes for CASSQDSSGNTIYF.

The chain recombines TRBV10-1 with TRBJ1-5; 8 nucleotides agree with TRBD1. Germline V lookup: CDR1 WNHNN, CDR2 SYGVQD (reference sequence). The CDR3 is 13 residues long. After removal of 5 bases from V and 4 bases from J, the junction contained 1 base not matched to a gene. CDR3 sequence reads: CASSQGANQPQHF. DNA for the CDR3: TGCGCCAGCAGTCAGGGGGCAAATCAGCCCCAGCATTTT.

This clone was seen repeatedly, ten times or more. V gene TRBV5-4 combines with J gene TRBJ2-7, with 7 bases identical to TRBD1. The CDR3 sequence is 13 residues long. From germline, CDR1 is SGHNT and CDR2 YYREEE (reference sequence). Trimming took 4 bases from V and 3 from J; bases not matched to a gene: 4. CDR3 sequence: CASSQGQIYEQYF. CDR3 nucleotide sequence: TGTGCCAGCAGCCAGGGACAGATCTACGAGCAGTACTTC.

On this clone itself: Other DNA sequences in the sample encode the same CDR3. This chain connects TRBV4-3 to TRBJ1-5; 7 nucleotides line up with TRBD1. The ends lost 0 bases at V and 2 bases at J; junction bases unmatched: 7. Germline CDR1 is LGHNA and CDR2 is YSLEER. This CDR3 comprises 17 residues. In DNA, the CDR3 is TGCGCCAGCAGCCAAGATATAGGGGGCTTGGGCAATCAGCCCCAGCATTTT. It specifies CASSQDIGGLGNQPQHF.

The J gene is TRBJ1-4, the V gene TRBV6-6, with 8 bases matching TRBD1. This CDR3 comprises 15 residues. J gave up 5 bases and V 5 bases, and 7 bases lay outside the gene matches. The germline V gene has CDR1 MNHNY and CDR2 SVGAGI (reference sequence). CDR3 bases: TGTGCCAGCAGTCCATGGACAGGGACAAATGAAAAACTGTTTTTT. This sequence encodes CASSPWTGTNEKLFF.

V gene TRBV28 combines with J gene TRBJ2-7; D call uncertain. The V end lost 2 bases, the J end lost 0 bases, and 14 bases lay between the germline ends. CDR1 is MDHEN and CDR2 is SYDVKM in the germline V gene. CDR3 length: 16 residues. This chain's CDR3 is CASSLVGTPSSYEQYF. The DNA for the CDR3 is TGTGCCAGCAGTTTAGTGGGCACGCCGAGCTCCTACGAGCAGTACTTC.

The CDR3 nucleotides read TGTGCCAGCAGTTTGTTAGGGGGATCAAATAATGAGCAGTTCTTC. As protein: CASSLLGGSNNEQFF. The chain joins TRBV28 to TRBJ2-1; TRBD1 might be the D (6 bases). Germline V lookup: CDR1 MDHEN, CDR2 SYDVKM. This CDR3 has 15 residues. V was pared by 3 bases and J by 7 bases, with 16 bases between.